A single sample gave rise to the 23 T cell receptor beta chains below, sequenced in a study of blood T cell repertoires in COVID-19. Sequenced by immunoSEQ multiplex PCR; TCRdb stores in-frame clones only, minus some. The sample shows 340,000 or so clones, 65% to 90% of them seen only once. The source material was PBMCs or T cells enriched from blood (not recorded which). The receptors were gathered from a woman aged 40 to 50 with acute COVID-19.

The rearrangement links TRBV15 to TRBJ1-5; D perhaps matches TRBD1 (6 bases). V lost 5 bases, J lost 2 bases, and 13 bases lay in between. The V gene's germline CDR1 is LNHNV and CDR2 YYDKDF (reference sequence). This CDR3 has 15 residues. The CDR3 sequence: CATSPGGQGNQPQHF. DNA of the CDR3: TGTGCCACCAGCCCGGGGGGGCAGGGCAATCAGCCCCAGCATTTT.

The chain has TRBV25-1 and TRBJ2-2; tentative D call: TRBD1 (7 bases). CDR3 length equals 15 residues. V shed 4 bases and J shed 8 bases, with 17 bases lying between them. Germline V gene sequence: CDR1 MGHDK, CDR2 SYGVNS. CDR3 loop: CASSVIDRDSGELFF. The CDR3 DNA reads TGTGCCAGCAGTGTTATAGACAGGGACTCGGGGGAGCTGTTTTTT.

Regarding this clone: The same CDR3 arises from other DNA sequences in this sample as well. The chain joins TRBV11-2 to TRBJ1-4; D is unclear. Per germline, CDR1 SGHAT and CDR2 FQNNGV. CDR3 length: 15 residues. V lost 1 base and J 8 bases, leaving 14 bases between the germline ends. The CDR3 nucleotides are TGTGCCAGCAGCTTAGTACCCGCGTCGAAAGAAAAACTGTTTTTT. Translated, it gives CASSLVPASKEKLFF.

The chain has TRBV7-8 and TRBJ1-6; 9 bases align to TRBD1. Germline CDR1 reads SGHVS; CDR2 reads FQNEAQ. The CDR3 covers 17 residues. The V segment lost 3 bases and the J segment 7 bases; nucleotides outside the gene matches: 10. The CDR3 here is CASSFLTSGTGNSPLHF. The CDR3 DNA sequence: TGTGCCAGCAGCTTCCTCACTTCCGGGACAGGGAATTCACCCCTCCACTTT. Supplemented by reference TRBV7-8 and TRBJ1-6, the full variable domain reads GAGVSQSPRYKVAKRGQDVALRCDPISGHVSLFWYQQALGQGPEFLTYFQNEAQLDKSGLPSDRFFAERPEGSVSTLKIQRTQQEDSAVYLCASSFLTSGTGNSPLHFGNGTRLTVT.

This clone was seen a single time. This rearrangement joins TRBV9 to TRBJ1-2; TRBD1 might be the D (6 bases). There are 16 residues in the CDR3. The V end lost 0 bases, the J end lost 3 bases, and 15 bases lay between the germline ends. Germline CDR1 and CDR2: SGDLS and YYNGEE. The CDR3 reads CASSVDPRGMDYGYTF. In DNA, the CDR3 is TGTGCCAGCAGCGTAGACCCAAGGGGGATGGACTATGGCTACACCTTC.

The chain is built from TRBV6-5 and TRBJ1-5; 10 nucleotides line up with TRBD1. The germline gives CDR1 MNHEY, CDR2 SVGAGI. The CDR3 is 13 residues long. J gave up 5 bases and V 8 bases, and 3 bases lay outside the gene matches. CDR3 residues: CASGDRGDQPQHF. The CDR3 DNA sequence: TGTGCCAGCGGGGACAGGGGCGATCAGCCCCAGCATTTT.

The gene calls are TRBV6-1 and TRBJ1-2, with 11 positions matching TRBD1. The ends lost 3 bases at V and 8 bases at J; junction bases unmatched: 14. From germline, CDR1 is MNHNS and CDR2 SASEGT. The CDR3 consists of 17 residues. The CDR3 nucleotides read TGTGCCAGCAGTGACGTCGGGACAGGGGGACCAACAGCCGGCTACACCTTC. This codes for CASSDVGTGGPTAGYTF.

The rearrangement links TRBV6-5 to TRBJ2-7; 8 nucleotides agree with TRBD2. CDR1 is MNHEY and CDR2 is SVGAGI in the germline V gene. The V and J ends lost 0 bases and 3 bases, in that order; junction bases with no gene match: 7. This CDR3 spans 16 amino acids. CDR3 coding DNA: TGTGCCAGCAGTTACTCGATGGCGGGAGGACGCTACGAGCAGTACTTC. This encodes CASSYSMAGGRYEQYF.

The chain employs TRBV28 and TRBJ2-5; 9 bases fit TRBD1. V lost 7 bases, J lost 3 bases, and 6 bases stayed unmatched. Germline V gives CDR1 MDHEN, CDR2 SYDVKM. The CDR3 has 14 residues. The CDR3: CASNRDRGEETQYF. The CDR3 DNA is TGTGCCAGCAACCGAGACAGGGGGGAAGAGACCCAGTACTTC.

This clone was picked up one time. The chain has TRBV7-9 and TRBJ2-3; TRBD2 aligns across 12 bases. The germline V gene encodes CDR1 SEHNR and CDR2 FQNEAQ (reference sequence). After removal of 3 bases from V and 7 bases from J, the junction contained 5 bases not matched to a gene. CDR3 length equals 15 residues. CDR3 DNA: TGTGCCAGCAGCTTTTCTAGCGGGGGGGCGAATACGCAGTATTTT. Its protein product is CASSFSSGGANTQYF.

The chain carries TRBV5-4 and TRBJ2-3, with TRBD1 matching over 7 bases. The CDR3 covers 17 residues. V gave up 1 base and J gave up 3 bases; unmatched junction bases: 11. Germline V gene lookup returns CDR1 SGHNT and CDR2 YYREEE (reference sequence). CDR3 loop: CASSLRGTALGTDTQYF. CDR3 coding DNA: TGTGCCAGCAGCTTGAGAGGGACAGCCTTAGGGACAGATACGCAGTATTTT.

The V call is TRBV24-1, the J call TRBJ2-1, with 10 positions matching TRBD2. The CDR3 consists of 16 residues. From germline, CDR1 is KGHDR and CDR2 SFDVKD. Germline trimming cut 3 bases from V and 4 bases from J; bases unmatched to any gene: 5. CDR3 nucleotide sequence: TGTGCCACCAGTGATGGTAGCGGGGGGATATACAATGAGCAGTTCTTC. It codes for CATSDGSGGIYNEQFF.

J is TRBJ1-1 and V is TRBV5-1, with D tentatively TRBD1 (5 bases). The CDR3 runs 15 residues. Germline V gene data show CDR1 as SGHRS and CDR2 as YFSETQ. V lost 3 bases to trimming and J lost 2 bases, with 14 bases between them. For the CDR3, the DNA is TGCGCCAGCAGCTCGGCGACAGTCTTAAACACTGAAGCTTTCTTT. Amino acids: CASSSATVLNTEAFF.

This chain joins TRBV12-5 and TRBJ1-5; D unresolved. CDR1 LGHNT and CDR2 FRNRAP come from the germline V gene. The CDR3 runs to 14 residues. V was shortened by 2 bases and J by 1 base, with 6 bases between the two germline ends. CDR3 sequence: CASGLSLSNQPQHF. As DNA, the CDR3 is TGTGCTAGTGGTTTGAGTCTAAGCAATCAGCCCCAGCATTTT. The full variable domain, rest sourced from reference TRBV12-5 and TRBJ1-5, is DARVTQTPRHKVTEMGQEVTMRCQPILGHNTVFWYRQTMMQGLELLAYFRNRAPLDDSGMPKDRFSAEMPDATLATLKIQPSEPRDSAVYFCASGLSLSNQPQHFGDGTRLSIL.

This clone was counted a few times. The CDR3 here is CASSWGPPGISNYGYTF. CDR3 sequence (DNA): TGCGCCAGCAGCTGGGGGCCCCCAGGTATCTCTAACTATGGCTACACCTTC. The rearrangement links TRBV5-1 to TRBJ1-2, with D possibly being TRBD1 (6 bases). The V end was cut by 3 bases, the J end by 0 bases, with 18 bases between. In germline, CDR1 is SGHRS, CDR2 YFSETQ. The CDR3 loop spans 17 amino acids.

This chain uses TRBV5-1 with TRBJ1-2, with D perhaps TRBD1 (6 bases). The CDR3 consists of 15 residues. Germline lookup yields CDR1 SGHRS and CDR2 YFSETQ. Trimming took off 0 bases at V and 1 base at J, with 10 bases between the two ends. CDR3 in amino acids: CASSLATGNNYGYTF. DNA of the CDR3: TGCGCCAGCAGCTTGGCTACAGGGAATAACTATGGCTACACCTTC.

This chain links TRBV6-6 with TRBJ2-7; TRBD2 might be the D (5 bases). V was trimmed by 5 bases and J by 5 bases, leaving 13 bases between them. CDR3 length equals 13 residues. Germline CDR1 reads MNHNY; CDR2 reads SVGAGI (reference sequence). The CDR3 DNA is TGTGCCAGCAGTAGCGGACCTACTAACGAGCAGTACTTC. It yields the protein CASSSGPTNEQYF.

The J gene is TRBJ1-5, the V gene TRBV19; TRBD1 matches at 10 bases. V lost 5 bases and J lost 6; bases outside the gene matches: 13. The CDR3 length is 17 residues. The V gene's germline CDR1 is LNHDA and CDR2 SQIVND (reference sequence). The CDR3 sequence: CASSAGTGVAVGQPQHF. DNA for the CDR3: TGTGCCAGTAGTGCCGGGACAGGGGTTGCGGTGGGTCAGCCCCAGCATTTT.

This chain links TRBV7-9 with TRBJ1-2, with D possibly TRBD1 on 6 matching bases. V was shortened by 5 bases and J by 8 bases, with 21 bases between the two germline ends. Germline lookup yields CDR1 SEHNR and CDR2 FQNEAQ (reference sequence). The CDR3 is 15 residues long. The DNA of the CDR3 is TGTGCCAGCAGCCCAATGACGTCGACGGGGGGCGGCTACACCTTC. The encoded protein is CASSPMTSTGGGYTF.

This clone was detected a few times. CDR3 protein: CASSHIGTGLNEKLFF. In DNA form, the CDR3 reads TGCGCCAGCAGCCATATAGGGACAGGGCTAAATGAAAAACTGTTTTTT. The chain combines TRBV4-1 with TRBJ1-4, with TRBD1 matching over 9 bases. V shed 3 bases, J shed 5 bases, and the junction held 7 bases outside the gene matches. The CDR3 consists of 16 residues. Per the germline V gene, CDR1 is MGHRA and CDR2 is YSYEKL.

This sequence joins TRBV7-9 and TRBJ1-5; TRBD1 agrees at 8 bases. From germline, CDR1 is SEHNR and CDR2 FQNEAQ (reference sequence). The V and J ends lost 5 bases and 4 bases, in that order; junction bases with no gene match: 4. The CDR3 contains 14 residues. The CDR3 here is CASSKDRDNQPQHF. CDR3 DNA sequence: TGTGCCAGCAGCAAGGACAGGGATAATCAGCCCCAGCATTTT. The full variable domain, with the rest looked up from reference TRBV7-9 and TRBJ1-5, is DTGVSQNPRHKITKRGQNVTFRCDPISEHNRLYWYRQTLGQGPEFLTYFQNEAQLEKSRLLSDRFSAERPKGSFSTLEIQRTEQGDSAMYLCASSKDRDNQPQHFGDGTRLSIL.

The V and J genes are TRBV11-2 and TRBJ2-7; D not resolved. In germline, CDR1 is SGHAT, CDR2 FQNNGV. CDR3 length: 13 amino acids. Trimming pared 0 bases from V and 4 bases from J, leaving 7 bases between. Here the CDR3 reads CASSLEARYEQYF. In DNA, the CDR3 is TGTGCCAGCAGCTTAGAAGCCCGGTACGAGCAGTACTTC.

The chain carries TRBV18 and TRBJ1-6; 9 positions agree with TRBD1. Germline V gene lookup returns CDR1 KGHSH and CDR2 LQKENI. Germline trimming cut 2 bases from V and 7 bases from J; bases unmatched to any gene: 12. The CDR3 runs 18 residues. For the CDR3, the DNA is TGTGCCAGCTCACCATTTTTTCCCCGGGACAGGGCCAATTCACCCCTCCACTTT. Translation gives CASSPFFPRDRANSPLHF.